The 22 T cell receptor beta chains below were found in one sample sequenced in a study of T cell responses to AZD1222 COVID-19 vaccine. Method: immunoSEQ multiplex PCR; TCRdb's copy keeps in-frame clones and lacks some. The table records roughly 160,000 clones, 90% to 95% of them present only once. Material: peripheral blood, obtained on day 0 of AZD1222 vaccination. The receptors originated from an adult in good health.

This chain connects TRBV19 to TRBJ1-5; tentatively, D is TRBD1 (6 bases). CDR1 and CDR2 from the germline V gene are LNHDA and SQIVND (reference sequence). Trimming took 7 bases from V and 7 from J, leaving 17 bases between them. CDR3 length equals 14 residues. CDR3 amino acids: CASNRGGRDQPQHF. The DNA of the CDR3 is TGTGCCAGTAATCGCGGGGGCAGGGACCAGCCCCAGCATTTT.

This chain joins TRBV12-3 or TRBV12-4 and TRBJ1-4; no definite D call. The CDR3 runs 12 residues. V lost 3 bases and J 8 bases, leaving 7 bases between the germline ends. The CDR3 region has the DNA TGTGCCAGCAGTTTTACAGACGAAAAACTGTTTTTT. This translates into CASSFTDEKLFF.

The V and J genes are TRBV6-5 and TRBJ2-2; perhaps TRBD1 as D (6 bases). Trimming pared 0 bases from V and 5 bases from J, leaving 13 bases between. Germline V gene sequence: CDR1 MNHEY, CDR2 SVGAGI. The CDR3 has 16 amino acids. This CDR3 reads CASSYSGRGRTGELFF. In DNA form, the CDR3 reads TGTGCCAGCAGTTACTCCGGCAGGGGAAGGACCGGGGAGCTGTTTTTT.

This chain joins TRBV6-1 and TRBJ1-5; D unclear. With 3 bases removed from V and 0 bases from J, the gap between germline ends came to 6 bases. CDR3 length: 14 amino acids. Germline CDR1 reads MNHNS; CDR2 reads SASEGT. CDR3 loop: CASSDSFSNQPQHF. The CDR3 region has the DNA TGTGCCAGCAGTGACAGCTTTAGCAATCAGCCCCAGCATTTT.

The CDR3 nucleotides are TGTGCCAGCAGTTACCCCTCCGGGACAGGGTTCGGAGGCACTGAAGCTTTCTTT. The encoded protein is CASSYPSGTGFGGTEAFF. J is TRBJ1-1 and V is TRBV6-2 or TRBV6-3; 9 positions agree with TRBD1. The trim removed 2 bases at V and 4 bases at J, leaving 14 bases unmatched. This CDR3 spans 18 amino acids. Germline V lookup: CDR1 MNHEY, CDR2 SVGEGT.

V and J are TRBV5-1 and TRBJ2-3, with 11 bases identical to TRBD2. The V segment lost 4 bases and the J segment 0 bases; nucleotides outside the gene matches: 4. CDR3 length: 16 residues. The germline gives CDR1 SGHRS, CDR2 YFSETQ. The CDR3 protein is CASSPRLAGSTDTQYF. CDR3 DNA sequence: TGCGCCAGCAGCCCCCGACTAGCGGGAAGCACAGATACGCAGTATTTT. Full variable domain (rest looked up from reference TRBV5-1 and TRBJ2-3): KAGVTQTPRYLIKTRGQQVTLSCSPISGHRSVSWYQQTPGQGLQFLFEYFSETQRNKGNFPGRFSGRQFSNSRSEMNVSTLELGDSALYLCASSPRLAGSTDTQYFGPGTRLTVL.

This sequence joins TRBV6-2 or TRBV6-3 and TRBJ1-1; D is undetermined. V was pared by 6 bases and J by 4 bases, with 9 bases between. Germline CDR1 MNHEY, CDR2 SVGEGT. The CDR3 is made up of 12 amino acids. In DNA, the CDR3 is TGTGCCAGCAGCACGATCCCCACTGAAGCTTTCTTT. It translates to CASSTIPTEAFF.

The rearrangement uses TRBV19 and TRBJ1-1; D unresolved. The CDR3 has 16 amino acids. V lost 3 bases and J lost 5, with 19 bases in between. CDR1 and CDR2 from the germline V gene are LNHDA and SQIVND (reference sequence). CDR3 loop: CASSISPQPGGTEAFF. In nucleotides, the CDR3 is TGTGCCAGTAGTATTAGCCCTCAACCGGGTGGGACTGAAGCTTTCTTT.

This clone was seen once. The chain couples TRBV5-1 to TRBJ2-3; TRBD2 aligns across 10 bases. The V segment lost 0 bases and the J segment 4 bases; nucleotides outside the gene matches: 11. This CDR3 region has 18 residues. Germline values: CDR1 SGHRS, CDR2 YFSETQ. The CDR3 sequence: CASSLGETAGGIADTQYF. The CDR3 nucleotides are TGCGCCAGCAGCTTGGGGGAGACAGCGGGAGGGATCGCAGATACGCAGTATTTT.

The rearrangement joins TRBV19 to TRBJ2-4; possible D gene TRBD1, 6 bases. The CDR3 has 19 amino acids. Looked up from germline, CDR1 is LNHDA and CDR2 is SQIVND (reference sequence). Trimming removed 6 bases at V and 1 base at J, with 25 bases between. The CDR3 DNA reads TGTGCCAGTAGCCACACCGGGACACTCAACACGGGGGCCAAAAACATTCAGTACTTC. Translating gives CASSHTGTLNTGAKNIQYF.

The chain links TRBV5-5 to TRBJ2-3, with D tentatively TRBD1 or TRBD2 (5 bases each). This CDR3 contains 17 residues. Trimming took 2 bases from V and 0 from J, leaving 16 bases between them. Per the germline V gene, CDR1 is SGHKS and CDR2 is YYEKEE (reference sequence). In DNA form, the CDR3 reads TGTGCCAGCAGCTTTTTGCAGGGACCCACTAGCACAGATACGCAGTATTTT. Translating it yields CASSFLQGPTSTDTQYF.

This clone occurred once. The V and J genes are TRBV7-6 and TRBJ1-3; weak D call: TRBD1 (5 bases). Trimming removed 0 bases at V and 0 bases at J, with 9 bases between. Germline-derived CDR1 and CDR2 are SGHVS and FNYEAQ. The CDR3 spans 16 residues. In DNA form, the CDR3 reads TGTGCCAGCAGCTTAGCTCAGGGATCCTCTGGAAACACCATATATTTT. It encodes CASSLAQGSSGNTIYF.

The rearrangement joins TRBV7-8 to TRBJ2-7; D gene ambiguous. Trimming left V 4 bases short and J 0 bases short, with 13 bases between. CDR1 is SGHVS and CDR2 is FQNEAQ in the germline V gene. The CDR3 length is 15 residues. The CDR3 region has the DNA TGTGCCAGCAGCTCCAGTTTAGGAAGCTCCTACGAGCAGTACTTC. Translation: CASSSSLGSSYEQYF. Variable domain in full (rest from reference TRBV7-8 and TRBJ2-7): GAGVSQSPRYKVAKRGQDVALRCDPISGHVSLFWYQQALGQGPEFLTYFQNEAQLDKSGLPSDRFFAERPEGSVSTLKIQRTQQEDSAVYLCASSSSLGSSYEQYFGPGTRLTVT.

V is TRBV5-4 and J is TRBJ1-1; 8 bases fit TRBD1. CDR1 and CDR2 (germline): SGHNT, YYREEE (reference sequence). Germline trimming cut 4 bases from V and 4 bases from J; bases unmatched to any gene: 9. CDR3 length equals 15 residues. CDR3 DNA: TGTGCCAGCAGCACCGACAGGGGTAGGGGCACTGAAGCTTTCTTT. This sequence encodes CASSTDRGRGTEAFF.

V is TRBV4-1 and J is TRBJ2-1, with 7 bases aligning to TRBD2. Germline loops: CDR1 MGHRA, CDR2 YSYEKL. Trimming took 5 bases from V and 1 from J; bases not matched to a gene: 11. CDR3 length: 17 amino acids. The CDR3: CASSVDPAGTSYNEQFF. For the CDR3, the DNA is TGCGCCAGCAGCGTCGACCCAGCGGGGACGTCCTACAATGAGCAGTTCTTC.

The rearrangement joins TRBV27 to TRBJ2-7; tentative D call: TRBD2 (6 bases). Germline CDR1 MNHEY, CDR2 SMNVEV (reference sequence). V gave up 2 bases and J gave up 3 bases, with 17 bases separating them. CDR3 length: 16 amino acids. The CDR3 bases are TGTGCCAGCAGTTTAATATCTGGGACTGCAGTCTACGAGCAGTACTTC. Amino acid sequence: CASSLISGTAVYEQYF.

This chain joins TRBV7-2 and TRBJ2-1; 8 positions match TRBD2. The CDR3 runs 17 residues. V shed 3 bases, J shed 9 bases, and the junction held 16 bases outside the gene matches. Germline-derived CDR1 and CDR2 are SGHTA and FQGNSA. CDR3 DNA sequence: TGTGCCAGCAGCTTTAGCGCCCGACTAGCCGGGGGGGGTGAGCAGTTCTTC. Amino acids: CASSFSARLAGGGEQFF.

The V and J genes are TRBV30 and TRBJ2-3; D is ambiguous. This CDR3 has 14 amino acids. Trimming cost V 0 bases and J 2 bases, with 9 bases left between them. In germline, CDR1 is GTSNPN, CDR2 SVGIG (reference sequence). CDR3 residues: CAWSVPGTTDTQYF. In nucleotides, the CDR3 is TGTGCCTGGAGTGTACCTGGCACCACAGATACGCAGTATTTT. Variable domain in full (rest from reference TRBV30 and TRBJ2-3): SQTIHQWPATLVQPVGSPLSLECTVEGTSNPNLYWYRQAAGRGLQLLFYSVGIGQISSEVPQNLSASRPQDRQFILSSKKLLLSDSGFYLCAWSVPGTTDTQYFGPGTRLTVL.

A single count supports this clone. The chain has TRBV12-5 and TRBJ2-3; D possibly uses TRBD1 or TRBD2 (6 bases each). The germline V gene has CDR1 LGHNT and CDR2 FRNRAP. V lost 4 bases to trimming and J lost 1 base, with 12 bases between them. The CDR3 has 15 residues. The CDR3 loop is CASGSGGHRTDTQYF. The CDR3 DNA reads as TGTGCTAGTGGTTCCGGGGGACACCGCACAGATACGCAGTATTTT.

This clone was seen just once. The chain has TRBV7-9 and TRBJ1-2; D call uncertain. The CDR3 consists of 14 residues. Per the germline V gene, CDR1 is SEHNR and CDR2 is FQNEAQ (reference sequence). V was trimmed by 1 base and J by 4 bases, leaving 10 bases between them. CDR3 in DNA: TGTGCCAGCAGCTTAGGTATGGATTTCTATGGCTACACCTTC. Translating gives CASSLGMDFYGYTF.

The chain recombines TRBV30 with TRBJ1-2, with a possible D match to TRBD1 (6 bases). V lost 0 bases to trimming and J lost 6 bases, with 11 bases between them. This CDR3 is 13 amino acids long. CDR1 and CDR2 (germline): GTSNPN, SVGIG (reference sequence). The CDR3 bases are TGTGCCTGGAGTGTACACAGGGATAATGGCTACACCTTC. Its protein product is CAWSVHRDNGYTF.

The rearrangement uses TRBV6-5 and TRBJ1-4, with 9 bases aligning to TRBD1. Germline assignment: CDR1 MNHEY and CDR2 SVGAGI. The CDR3 spans 14 residues. Unmatched junction bases numbered 6, after V lost 7 bases and J lost 6 bases. The CDR3 protein is CASNPGQGYEKLFF. As DNA, the CDR3 is TGTGCCAGCAATCCGGGACAGGGATATGAAAAACTGTTTTTT.